The rows below give T cell receptor beta chains drawn from one sample of a study of response to subunit inactivated influenza vaccine. Each CDR3 protein gets one entry after TCRdb re-called the RT-PCR reads with MiXCR. The sample shows approximately 520,000 distinct CDR3 sequences, 15% to 20% of them seen only once. The input for sequencing was CD4+ T cells sorted from PBMCs, taken around 2 years after vaccination. Every receptor here comes from a man in his fifties or sixties who received an inactivated influenza vaccine. Each CDR3 is given with its conserved first and last residue. A D gene is named only where the DNA matches it firmly. Part of the rows lack a size; the others show once, few, many or a class for expanded clones.

v_call	d_call	j_call	clone_size	cdr3_nt	cdr3_aa
TRBV11-2	-	TRBJ2-7	once	TGTGCCAGCAGCCCGAGAGCTAGTTTTTTGGAGTACTTC	CASSPRASFLEYF
TRBV18	-	TRBJ2-2	few	TGTGCCAGCAACCGGGGGCAGAGGAACACCGGGGAGCTGTTTTTT	CASNRGQRNTGELFF
TRBV4-3	-	TRBJ1-1	few	TGCGCCAGCAGCCACAGAAGGAACACTGAAGCTTTCTTT	CASSHRRNTEAFF
TRBV6-6	-	TRBJ2-3	few	TGTGCCAGCCACAGGGCGGCAGATACGCAGTATTTT	CASHRAADTQYF
TRBV9	-	TRBJ1-6	many	TGTGCCAGCAGCGTATCAACCACTGGGAATTCACCCCTCCACTTT	CASSVSTTGNSPLHF
TRBV14	-	TRBJ2-5	few	TGTGCCAGCAGCCAAGCTATAATGGGGGTTTCGGAGACCCAGTACTTC	CASSQAIMGVSETQYF
TRBV15	-	TRBJ2-5	-	TGTGCCACCAGCAGAGATCTACGGACACTTCTAGAGACCCAGTACTTC	CATSRDLRTLLETQYF
TRBV5-1	TRBD1	TRBJ2-1	-	TGCGCCAGCAGCTTGCAGGGGGTCAGGGATGAGCAGTTCTTC	CASSLQGVRDEQFF
TRBV7-2	-	TRBJ2-3	many	TGTGCCAGCAGCTTACTCTCCCACTCCACAGATACGCAGTATTTT	CASSLLSHSTDTQYF
TRBV20-1	TRBD2	TRBJ2-4	few	TGCAGTGCCTTTCCGGGACTAGCGGGGGGGCCTTCGGCCAAAAACATTCAGTACTTC	CSAFPGLAGGPSAKNIQYF
TRBV6-1	TRBD2	TRBJ2-3	-	TGTGCCAGCAGTCTGGTAGCGGGAGGGTCAGATACGCAGTATTTT	CASSLVAGGSDTQYF
TRBV14	-	TRBJ1-2	few	TGTGCCAGCAGCCGGGCGGCTTCTAGTGGCTACACCTTC	CASSRAASSGYTF
TRBV10-1	-	TRBJ2-5	-	TGCGCCAGCAGTGAGGCCGGGGTTGGGGAGACCCAGTACTTC	CASSEAGVGETQYF
TRBV10-3	-	TRBJ1-3	few	TGTGCCATTAAGAGCTCTGGAAACACCATATATTTT	CAIKSSGNTIYF
TRBV10-1	-	TRBJ2-5	-	TGCGCCAGCAGTGCTTCGGGACATAAAGAGACCCAGTACTTC	CASSASGHKETQYF
TRBV24-1	-	TRBJ2-5	-	TGTGCCACCTACGAGGGGAAAGAGACCCAGTACTTC	CATYEGKETQYF
TRBV4-2	-	TRBJ1-6	few	TGTGCCAGCAGCCAAGAAGGTGCAGTCTTGCCCCTCCACTTT	CASSQEGAVLPLHF
TRBV11-2	TRBD1	TRBJ2-3	-	TGTGCCAGCAGCCAACGACAGGGAAACACAGATACGCAGTATTTT	CASSQRQGNTDTQYF
TRBV28	-	TRBJ2-2	-	TGTGCCAGCAGTCTTGGAGACTTGGCGGGCTCCGGGGAGCTGTTTTTT	CASSLGDLAGSGELFF
TRBV6-5	-	TRBJ1-6	-	TGTGCCAGCAGTTACTCGATTGGATCACCCCTCCACTTT	CASSYSIGSPLHF
TRBV20-1	-	TRBJ2-7	few	TGCAGTGCTGGCAATCCCAGCTCCTACGAGCAGTACTTC	CSAGNPSSYEQYF
TRBV9	TRBD1	TRBJ1-5	-	TGTGCCAGCAGCGAAGACGGGACAGGGATTCAGCCCCAGCATTTT	CASSEDGTGIQPQHF
TRBV10-2	TRBD1	TRBJ2-7	-	TGCGCCAGCAGCGAACGTTCCTACAGGGGTCCCTACGAGCAGTACTTC	CASSERSYRGPYEQYF
TRBV10-3	TRBD1	TRBJ2-7	-	TGTGCCATCAGTGACGGGACCAGGGGGCGGTACGAGCAGTACTTC	CAISDGTRGRYEQYF
TRBV12-3/TRBV12-4	-	TRBJ2-2	-	TGTGCCAGCAGTTTAGGGGGTAGAGCGTTCTTGGGGCTGTTTTTT	CASSLGGRAFLGLFF
TRBV15	TRBD1	TRBJ1-1	few	TGTGCCACCAGCCAGGGGGGGGGCTCTGAAGCTTTCTTT	CATSQGGGSEAFF
TRBV6-1	-	TRBJ1-2	many	TGTGCCAGCAGTGGCAGGGGTAGCTATGGCTACACCTTC	CASSGRGSYGYTF
TRBV6-5	TRBD1	TRBJ1-1	many	TGTGCCAGCAGTTGGGACAGGGGTACTGAAGCTTTCTTT	CASSWDRGTEAFF
TRBV4-3	TRBD2	TRBJ2-3	-	TGCGCCAGCAGCCAAGATGTCCAGCGGGGGTGGGATACGCAGTATTTT	CASSQDVQRGWDTQYF
TRBV28	-	TRBJ2-7	-	TGTGCCAGCAGTTTAATGTTAACCATGGTTTACGAGCAGTACTTC	CASSLMLTMVYEQYF
TRBV12-3/TRBV12-4	-	TRBJ1-2	few	TGTGCCAGCAGTTTAAACAGTAGGGAAGGCTACACCTTC	CASSLNSREGYTF
TRBV3-1	-	TRBJ2-2	-	TGTGCCAGCACCCTGGGGGGCGCGAACACCGGGGAGCTGTTTTTT	CASTLGGANTGELFF
TRBV3-1	-	TRBJ1-4	-	TGTGCCAGCAGCCAAAGTTCGGGAATGTACGGAAAACTGTTTTTT	CASSQSSGMYGKLFF
TRBV5-1	-	TRBJ2-7	-	TGCGCCAGCAGCTTGCGGGTACCAGTCGACGAGCAGTACTTC	CASSLRVPVDEQYF
TRBV5-1	-	TRBJ2-3	few	TGCGCCAGCAGCGGAGGGGGGCCTCTCACAGATACGCAGTATTTT	CASSGGGPLTDTQYF
TRBV9	-	TRBJ2-3	few	TGTGCCAGCAGCGTAGACATAACAGATACGCAGTATTTT	CASSVDITDTQYF
TRBV5-4	TRBD1	TRBJ2-1	once	TGTGCCAGCAGCTCGGGACAGAGGGTTGATGAGCAGTTCTTC	CASSSGQRVDEQFF
TRBV20-1	TRBD2	TRBJ2-3	-	TGCAGTGCTAGGGCGGGAGCCCCTGGCACAGATACGCAGTATTTT	CSARAGAPGTDTQYF
TRBV7-3	-	TRBJ1-1	few	TGTGCCAGCAGCTTGGACCACGATACTGAAGCTTTCTTT	CASSLDHDTEAFF
TRBV23-1	-	TRBJ2-2	once	TGCGCCAGCAGTCCATTAAAGACCGGGAAGAACACCGGGGAGCTGTTTTTT	CASSPLKTGKNTGELFF
TRBV5-1	-	TRBJ2-7	many	TGCGCCAGCAGCTTGGGGGCACCCTACGAGCAGTACTTC	CASSLGAPYEQYF
TRBV20-1	-	TRBJ1-1	once	TGCAGTGCTAGATTACAGGGGAACACTGAAGCTTTCTTT	CSARLQGNTEAFF
TRBV24-1	TRBD2	TRBJ2-3	many	TGTGCCACCAGTTGGACTAGCGGGCAGCGAGATACGCAGTATTTT	CATSWTSGQRDTQYF
TRBV7-2	-	TRBJ2-3	few	TGTGCCAGCAGCTTGAAGGGGACTGGCACAGATACGCAGTATTTT	CASSLKGTGTDTQYF
TRBV3-1	-	TRBJ1-1	-	TGTGCCAGCTCAACCCGCACCGGGGCTGCGAACACTGAAGCTTTCTTT	CASSTRTGAANTEAFF
TRBV5-6	-	TRBJ2-7	-	TGTGCCAGCAGCTCCGACAGCCGACCTGCCTACGAGCAGTACTTC	CASSSDSRPAYEQYF
TRBV5-1	-	TRBJ2-2	few	TGCGCCAGCAGCTTGAATGGGGAACCCGGCACCGGGGAGCTGTTTTTT	CASSLNGEPGTGELFF
TRBV7-6	TRBD2	TRBJ2-1	few	TGTGCCAGCAGCTCGCGTCCGGGAGGCAGGCAGTTCTTC	CASSSRPGGRQFF
TRBV28	-	TRBJ1-2	few	TGTGCCAGCAGCCGAGTACGGGTCGAAGGCTACACCTTC	CASSRVRVEGYTF
TRBV10-3	TRBD2	TRBJ2-5	-	TGTGCCACGCGGGGGGGCCAAGAGACCCAGTACTTC	CATRGGQETQYF
TRBV12-3/TRBV12-4	-	TRBJ1-5	few	TGTGCCAGCAGCCCCCTTCTCGGGAGCCAGCCCCAGCATTTT	CASSPLLGSQPQHF